The rows below give T cell receptor beta chains drawn from one sample of a study of CD8+CD57+ T cells in acquired aplastic anemia. In TCRdb, the reads were re-called with MiXCR into one record per CDR3 protein. The sample shows 95,000 to 150,000 distinct CDR3 sequences, about 60% of them seen only once. Sequencing was performed on sorted CD4+, CD8+, or CD8+CD57+ T cells (not recorded which) from PBMCs. The receptors derive from a human donor with aplastic anemia. CDR3s include the opening cysteine and the closing phenylalanine or tryptophan. Each record gives: J gene, D gene, V gene, clone size, CDR3 DNA, CDR3 protein. A D gene is named only where the DNA matches it firmly. Clone size is not always given. Where it is, it says once, few, many or a class for expanded clones.

>TRBJ2-1|TRBD2|TRBV4-1|NA
TGCGCCAGCAGCCAAGATAGCGGTAGCGGGGGTTACAATGAGCAGTTCTTC
CASSQDSGSGGYNEQFF
>TRBJ2-3|TRBD1|TRBV6-5|NA
TGTGCCAGCAGTTACTCGGCAGGGGGCATAGATACGCAGTATTTT
CASSYSAGGIDTQYF
>TRBJ2-7|TRBD2|TRBV20-1|NA
TGCAGTGCTAGATGGGGGGGAGACTACGAGCAGTACTTC
CSARWGGDYEQYF
>TRBJ2-1|NA|TRBV7-8|NA
TGTGCCAGCAGTCGAGGAGGGGGTGAGCAGTTCTTC
CASSRGGGEQFF
>TRBJ2-7|NA|TRBV25-1|NA
TGTGCCAGCAGTCCCCTCGGGGGAATCGGCTACGAGCAGTACTTC
CASSPLGGIGYEQYF
>TRBJ1-1|NA|TRBV7-8|NA
TGTGCCAGCAGCTTAGCGGAGAATGAAGCTTTCTTT
CASSLAENEAFF
>TRBJ2-7|NA|TRBV7-9|NA
TGTGCCAGCAGCTTAGCAGGCTGGGAGCAGTACTTC
CASSLAGWEQYF
>TRBJ1-1|NA|TRBV7-8|many
TGTGCCAGCAGCTTTAGAGGGGAACAGGCTGACCCTAACACTGAAGCTTTCTTT
CASSFRGEQADPNTEAFF
>TRBJ1-4|NA|TRBV20-1|many
TGCAGTGCTAGAGGCGTTCAACTGTTTTTT
CSARGVQLFF
>TRBJ2-1|TRBD2|TRBV30|NA
TGTGCCTGGAGTACTCAGCTAGCGGGTTTTTACAATGAGCAGTTCTTC
CAWSTQLAGFYNEQFF